Listed below are T cell receptor beta chains from one sample, sequenced in a study of OX40 agonist ivuxolimab in advanced cancers. Some clones are missing from TCRdb's copy, which holds only in-frame ones; the method was immunoSEQ multiplex PCR. Seen here are roughly 100,000 clones, approximately 85% observed once, and the top ten hold about 3.8%. The input for sequencing was CD4+ or CD8+ T cells sorted from blood, taken in a trial of the OX40 agonist ivuxolimab. The receptors stem from an adult with an advanced solid tumor such as melanoma, head and neck, liver or kidney cancer. The conserved cysteine and the conserved F or W are not part of the CDR3 here.

TRBV6-1,ASSLTGASSYEQY
TRBV7-2,ASSLARPSSGTETQY
TRBV6-1,ACDRTGSTYEQY
TRBV28,ASSRRDGREKLF
TRBV5-4,ASSIPSGRKAGELF
TRBV18,ASSPREGTEAF
TRBV2,ATEGTGRYNEQF
TRBV7-2,ASSLGSGTEAF
TRBV19,ASSMGTGNYEQY
TRBV19,ASSKQVSTDTQY
TRBV28,ASSFAGVGRETQY
TRBV15,ATSYPGHLSPETQY
TRBV19,ASNRGPASNQPQH
TRBV6-5,ASSCLGLAGCEQY
TRBV4-2,ASSQVAQANEKLF
TRBV4-2,ASSQLPTSGLNNEQF
TRBV2,ASVPDSPNQPQH
TRBV9,ASSGIGRSSDTQY
TRBV2,ASSGRTGGNNEQF
TRBV9,ASSVGFVSGRTDTQY
TRBV30,AWRGQNNQPQH
TRBV5-4,ASSPPDSTDTQY
TRBV7-2,ASTHGLAEETQY
TRBV7-3,ASSLGGTAGDEQY
TRBV2,ASSEVGVGANVLT
TRBV7-9,ASSLDGGNEKLF
TRBV7-2,ASSLGGAAGKQF
TRBV7-9,ASSLVSLSTDTQY